The rows below give T cell receptor beta chains drawn from one sample of a study of blood T cell repertoires in COVID-19. The table came from immunoSEQ multiplex PCR; TCRdb's copy has only in-frame clones and leaves some out. The table has under 85,000 clones, around nine tenths seen once; the top ten hold 14%. Sequenced input: peripheral blood. The receptors were gathered from a man aged 65-85 years with active or convalescent COVID-19. CDR3s include the opening cysteine and the closing phenylalanine or tryptophan. A D gene is named only where the DNA matches it firmly. A clone size is listed for some rows: how often the clone was seen (once, few, many), or a class if it is expanded.

J gene | clone size | D gene | V gene | CDR3 protein | CDR3 DNA
TRBJ1-1 | - | TRBD1 | TRBV9 | CASSVAGQGAGTEAFF | TGTGCCAGCAGCGTAGCGGGACAGGGGGCAGGCACTGAAGCTTTCTTT
TRBJ2-7 | - | TRBD1 | TRBV19 | CASSKTGGTYEQYF | TGTGCCAGTAGTAAGACAGGGGGTACCTACGAGCAGTACTTC
TRBJ2-7 | - | TRBD2 | TRBV4-1 | CASSRTSGTYEQYF | TGCGCCAGCAGCCGGACTAGCGGCACCTACGAGCAGTACTTC
TRBJ1-2 | - | - | TRBV11-2 | CASSPAVRYGYTF | TGTGCCAGCAGCCCAGCCGTGCGGTATGGCTACACCTTC
TRBJ1-3 | - | TRBD1 | TRBV6-6 | CASSLPTGERNTIYF | TGTGCCAGCAGTCTACCGACAGGGGAGCGAAACACCATATATTTT
TRBJ2-7 | - | TRBD1 | TRBV3-1/TRBV3-2 | CASSPGQGSGYEQYF | TGTGCCAGCAGCCCCGGACAGGGCAGCGGGTACGAGCAGTACTTC
TRBJ1-1 | - | - | TRBV4-2 | CASSQDLGILGQNTEAFF | TGTGCCAGCAGCCAAGATCTTGGTATATTGGGGCAGAACACTGAAGCTTTCTTT
TRBJ2-3 | - | TRBD2 | TRBV2 | CASRLAGSTDTQYF | TGTGCCAGTAGACTAGCGGGGAGCACAGATACGCAGTATTTT
TRBJ2-5 | - | TRBD2 | TRBV28 | CASSLGGTSGINQETQYF | TGTGCCAGCAGTCTCGGCGGGACTAGCGGGATTAACCAAGAGACCCAGTACTTC
TRBJ2-7 | - | - | TRBV7-3 | CASSSQDGYEQYF | TGTGCCAGCAGCTCACAGGACGGGTACGAGCAGTACTTC
TRBJ1-5 | - | - | TRBV12-3/TRBV12-4 | CASTIRGQPQHF | TGTGCCAGCACCATTAGGGGGCAGCCCCAGCATTTT
TRBJ2-1 | - | TRBD1 | TRBV25-1 | CASSEYRDRDNEQFF | TGTGCCAGCAGTGAATACAGGGACAGGGACAATGAGCAGTTCTTC
TRBJ2-1 | - | TRBD2 | TRBV19 | CASRGGLAGTQLF | TGTGCCAGTAGGGGAGGTCTAGCGGGCACTCAACTCTTC
TRBJ2-7 | - | TRBD2 | TRBV18 | CASSPSGTSGIYEQYF | TGTGCCAGCTCACCCTCCGGGACTAGCGGGATCTACGAGCAGTACTTC
TRBJ1-2 | - | - | TRBV5-4 | CASSLEQGYGYTF | TGTGCCAGCAGCTTGGAACAGGGATATGGCTACACCTTC
TRBJ2-1 | - | - | TRBV5-5 | CASAPHGKLQEWRPREQFF | TGTGCCAGCGCGCCCCACGGGAAACTCCAGGAATGGAGACCCCGTGAGCAGTTCTTC
TRBJ1-5 | - | - | TRBV6-5 | CASTGLYSNQPQHF | TGTGCCAGCACAGGACTCTATAGCAATCAGCCCCAGCATTTT
TRBJ2-7 | - | TRBD1 | TRBV30 | CAWSVGQTLYF | TGTGCCTGGAGTGTGGGACAGACCCTGTACTTC
TRBJ2-7 | few | TRBD1 | TRBV11-3 | CASSLGDRAQYEQYF | TGTGCCAGCAGCTTAGGAGACAGGGCCCAGTACGAGCAGTACTTC
TRBJ2-1 | once | - | TRBV5-4 | CASSLAGSSFYNEQFF | TGTGCCAGCAGCTTGGCAGGTAGTTCCTTCTACAATGAGCAGTTCTTC
TRBJ2-7 | - | TRBD2 | TRBV28 | CASSDSGVPFEQYF | TGTGCCAGCAGTGATAGCGGGGTCCCCTTCGAGCAGTACTTC
TRBJ2-5 | - | TRBD2 | TRBV24-1 | CATSDPGLAGGETQYF | TGTGCCACCAGTGACCCGGGACTAGCGGGAGGAGAGACCCAGTACTTC